The 2 T cell receptor beta chains below come from one sample, sequenced in a study of T cell responses to AZD1222 COVID-19 vaccine. Profiling relied on immunoSEQ multiplex PCR, and the TCRdb table lists in-frame clones only, not all of them. This repertoire shows 120,000 or so clones, approximately 87% found once; its top ten account for roughly 10%. The material sequenced was peripheral blood, taken on day 0 of AZD1222 vaccination. These receptors came from an adult in good health.

For this clone: One end of the junction is discordant with germline, which a read error may explain. The chain combines TRBV12-3 or TRBV12-4 with TRBJ2-5; tentatively, D is TRBD1 (5 bases). The length of the CDR3 is 13 residues. As DNA, the CDR3 is TGTGCCAGCAGGTTAGGGGTGGCGGAGACCCAGTACTTC. Translating it yields CASRLGVAETQYF.

V gene TRBV9 combines with J gene TRBJ2-5; D may correspond to TRBD1 or TRBD2 (5 bases each). CDR3 size: 14 residues. Germline CDR1 SGDLS, CDR2 YYNGEE. Between the trimmed V and J ends, which lost 3 bases and 3 bases, there was a span of 12 bases. The CDR3 loop is CASSGAGTEETQYF. In DNA form, the CDR3 reads TGTGCCAGCAGCGGGGCAGGGACGGAAGAGACCCAGTACTTC.